This passage covers 20 T cell receptor beta chains from one sample sequenced in a study of control samples from healthy donors and cancer patients. TCRdb's copy holds only in-frame clones and misses some; the assay was immunoSEQ multiplex PCR. The sample holds 90,000 to 110,000 clones, 83% seen once. Sequenced: blood. These receptors came from a woman aged 45 to 65 in good health.

The chain couples TRBV10-2 to TRBJ1-3; D not certain. The CDR3 consists of 14 residues. Germline lookup yields CDR1 WSHSY and CDR2 SAAADI. Trimming pared 2 bases from V and 0 bases from J, leaving 5 bases between. CDR3 residues: CASSEAPSGNTIYF. DNA of the CDR3: TGCGCCAGCAGTGAGGCTCCCTCTGGAAACACCATATATTTT.

The rearrangement uses TRBV10-1 and TRBJ1-5, with a weak D call TRBD1 (5 bases). The CDR3 consists of 16 residues. CDR1 is WNHNN and CDR2 is SYGVQD in the germline V gene (reference sequence). V shed 7 bases and J shed 5 bases, with 21 bases lying between them. The CDR3 DNA is TGCGCCAGCAATGGATCCCGTCGCTCGGGGCATCAGCCCCAGCATTTT. It is translated as CASNGSRRSGHQPQHF.

This chain joins TRBV6-2 or TRBV6-3 and TRBJ2-1; 8 positions agree with TRBD1. The ends lost 6 bases at V and 0 bases at J; junction bases unmatched: 10. Germline CDR1 MNHEY, CDR2 SVGEGT. The CDR3 is 17 amino acids. CDR3 sequence reads: CASSSDRGRGSYNEQFF. The DNA for the CDR3 is TGTGCCAGCAGCTCTGACAGGGGCCGAGGCTCCTACAATGAGCAGTTCTTC.

V gene TRBV5-1 combines with J gene TRBJ1-1; D not resolved. Trimming took off 1 base at V and 0 bases at J, with 1 base between the two ends. The germline V gene encodes CDR1 SGHRS and CDR2 YFSETQ. The CDR3 consists of 12 residues. The CDR3 bases are TGCGCCAGCAGCTTGATGAACACTGAAGCTTTCTTT. Its translation is CASSLMNTEAFF.

The chain couples TRBV7-2 to TRBJ1-1, with D tentatively TRBD1 (6 bases). Germline CDR1 SGHTA, CDR2 FQGNSA. This CDR3 has 15 residues. Deletions cut 5 bases from V and 1 base from J, with 14 bases between. The CDR3 sequence is CASSLSGDTNTEAFF. CDR3 DNA: TGTGCCAGCAGCCTGTCGGGGGACACGAACACTGAAGCTTTCTTT.

This chain links TRBV7-9 with TRBJ1-2, with D tentatively TRBD1 (5 bases). This CDR3 is 15 amino acids long. Germline V lookup: CDR1 SEHNR, CDR2 FQNEAQ (reference sequence). Between the trimmed V and J ends, which lost 0 bases and 0 bases, there was a span of 8 bases. CDR3 bases: TGTGCCAGCAGCTTAGCGGGGGGGACTAACTATGGCTACACCTTC. Amino acids: CASSLAGGTNYGYTF.

This clone has only a few counts. CDR3 DNA: TGTGCCAGCAGTTTACTAGCGGCTTTCTCCTACAATGAGCAGTTCTTC. Translation: CASSLLAAFSYNEQFF. V usage is TRBV6-2 or TRBV6-3 and J usage is TRBJ2-1; 8 bases line up with TRBD2. This CDR3 region has 16 residues. Germline CDR1 and CDR2: MNHEY and SVGEGT. The trim removed 4 bases at V and 0 bases at J, leaving 5 bases unmatched.

The gene calls are TRBV30 and TRBJ1-3; D is unclear. V was shortened by 5 bases and J by 3 bases, with 11 bases between the two germline ends. The CDR3 is made up of 13 amino acids. Germline V lookup: CDR1 GTSNPN, CDR2 SVGIG (reference sequence). For the CDR3, the DNA is TGTGCCTGGGAAGAGTCATATGGAAACACCATATATTTT. It is translated as CAWEESYGNTIYF.

CDR3 in DNA: TGTGCCAGCAGTCCACAGGTTCTCTCTGGAAACACCATATATTTT. Translated, it gives CASSPQVLSGNTIYF. The gene calls are TRBV6-5 and TRBJ1-3; possible D gene TRBD1, 5 bases. The CDR3 contains 15 residues. CDR1 is MNHEY and CDR2 is SVGAGI in the germline V gene. Trimming removed 5 bases from V and 0 bases from J, with 11 bases in between.

The chain couples TRBV3-1 (or the pseudogene TRBV3-2) to TRBJ1-2; 7 positions agree with TRBD1. The CDR3 has 15 residues. Germline values: CDR1 LGHDT, CDR2 YNNKEL (reference sequence). The V segment lost 0 bases and the J segment 7 bases; nucleotides outside the gene matches: 8. The CDR3 loop is CASSQDATGLGGYTF. The CDR3, as DNA: TGTGCCAGCAGCCAAGATGCGACAGGGCTGGGTGGCTACACCTTC.

This clone was detected only once. The chain employs TRBV7-8 and TRBJ1-2, with no clear D. V was pared by 5 bases and J by 5 bases, with 12 bases between. Germline values: CDR1 SGHVS, CDR2 FQNEAQ. The CDR3 consists of 13 residues. CDR3 in amino acids: CASSRGREYGYTF. DNA for the CDR3: TGTGCCAGCAGCCGCGGGAGGGAGTATGGCTACACCTTC.

The rearrangement uses TRBV19 and TRBJ2-1, with D tentatively TRBD2 (6 bases). V shed 1 base and J shed 1 base, with 8 bases lying between them. CDR3 length: 15 residues. CDR1 is LNHDA and CDR2 is SQIVND in the germline V gene (reference sequence). The CDR3 DNA reads as TGTGCCAGTAGTATAGGGGCGGGATCCTACAATGAGCAGTTCTTC. It specifies CASSIGAGSYNEQFF.

This clone occurred a few times. The J gene is TRBJ1-1, the V gene TRBV18; no clear D. Trimming took off 2 bases at V and 0 bases at J, with 4 bases between the two ends. The germline V gene has CDR1 KGHSH and CDR2 LQKENI. This CDR3 is 13 amino acids long. In DNA form, the CDR3 reads TGTGCCAGCTCACCAGAAATGAACACTGAAGCTTTCTTT. Its protein product is CASSPEMNTEAFF.

This clone was observed once. The V call is TRBV11-3, the J call TRBJ1-2; 9 positions agree with TRBD1. Unmatched junction bases numbered 6, after V lost 2 bases and J lost 5 bases. CDR1 is SGHNT, CDR2 YENEEA, per germline. The CDR3 has 15 amino acids. The CDR3 here is CASSLPGQGLYGYTF. The CDR3 DNA is TGTGCCAGCAGCTTACCCGGACAGGGGCTATATGGCTACACCTTC.

This sequence joins TRBV3-1 (or the pseudogene TRBV3-2) and TRBJ1-2; unclear D gene. CDR3 length equals 13 residues. CDR1 LGHDT and CDR2 YNNKEL come from the germline V gene (reference sequence). Trimming stripped 1 base from V and 6 bases from J, with 9 bases between. The CDR3 bases are TGTGCCAGCAGCCAAGCAGGCTGGGATGGCTACACCTTC. Protein sequence: CASSQAGWDGYTF.

The chain couples TRBV10-2 to TRBJ2-1; TRBD2 might be the D (7 bases). Trimming took off 0 bases at V and 4 bases at J, with 16 bases between the two ends. The germline gives CDR1 WSHSY, CDR2 SAAADI. This CDR3 is 17 amino acids long. CDR3 coding DNA: TGCGCCAGCAGTGAGTCTGCCAGGGGAGGGGGTTACAATGAGCAGTTCTTC. Encoded protein: CASSESARGGGYNEQFF.

The rearrangement links TRBV5-4 to TRBJ2-5; D gene unclear. Trimming left V 4 bases short and J 0 bases short, with 4 bases between. CDR1 is SGHNT, CDR2 YYREEE, per germline (reference sequence). The length of the CDR3 is 12 residues. The CDR3 loop is CASSVDQETQYF. In nucleotides, the CDR3 is TGTGCCAGCAGCGTTGACCAAGAGACCCAGTACTTC.

This chain connects TRBV5-1 to TRBJ1-2, with 8 positions matching TRBD1. CDR1 and CDR2 from the germline V gene are SGHRS and YFSETQ. This CDR3 has 14 amino acids. With 3 bases clipped from V and 6 bases from J, the junction kept 7 bases outside the gene matches. CDR3 residues: CASSSGDRRDGYTF. CDR3 sequence (DNA): TGCGCCAGCAGCTCGGGGGACAGGAGAGATGGCTACACCTTC.

This chain connects TRBV5-1 to TRBJ1-2; D gene uncertain. This CDR3 spans 13 amino acids. V lost 4 bases to trimming and J lost 2 bases, with 9 bases between them. CDR1 and CDR2 from the germline V gene are SGHRS and YFSETQ. This CDR3 reads CASSAEANYGYTF. The CDR3, as DNA: TGCGCCAGCAGCGCCGAGGCGAACTATGGCTACACCTTC.

This sequence joins TRBV6-2 or TRBV6-3 and TRBJ2-5; 8 positions agree with TRBD2. V dropped 2 bases and J dropped 2; count of bases not matched to a gene: 4. Per germline, CDR1 MNHEY and CDR2 SVGEGT. The CDR3 is 15 residues long. The CDR3 DNA sequence: TGTGCCAGCAGTTACGTAGCGGGGTTACAAGAGACCCAGTACTTC. This codes for CASSYVAGLQETQYF.